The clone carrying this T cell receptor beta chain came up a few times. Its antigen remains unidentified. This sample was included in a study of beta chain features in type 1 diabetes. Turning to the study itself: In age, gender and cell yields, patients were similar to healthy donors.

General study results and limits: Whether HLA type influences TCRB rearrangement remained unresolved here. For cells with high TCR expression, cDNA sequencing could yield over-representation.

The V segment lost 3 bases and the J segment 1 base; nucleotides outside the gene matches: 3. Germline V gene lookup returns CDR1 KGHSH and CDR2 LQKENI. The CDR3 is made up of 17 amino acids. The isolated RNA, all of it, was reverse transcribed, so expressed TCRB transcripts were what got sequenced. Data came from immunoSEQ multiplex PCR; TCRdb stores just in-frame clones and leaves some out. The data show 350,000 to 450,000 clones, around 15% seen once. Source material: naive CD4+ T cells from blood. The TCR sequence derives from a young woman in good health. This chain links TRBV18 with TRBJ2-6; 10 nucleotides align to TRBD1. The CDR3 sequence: CASSPTGQGSGANVLTF. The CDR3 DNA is TGTGCCAGCTCACCGACGGGACAGGGGTCTGGGGCCAACGTCCTGACTTTC.